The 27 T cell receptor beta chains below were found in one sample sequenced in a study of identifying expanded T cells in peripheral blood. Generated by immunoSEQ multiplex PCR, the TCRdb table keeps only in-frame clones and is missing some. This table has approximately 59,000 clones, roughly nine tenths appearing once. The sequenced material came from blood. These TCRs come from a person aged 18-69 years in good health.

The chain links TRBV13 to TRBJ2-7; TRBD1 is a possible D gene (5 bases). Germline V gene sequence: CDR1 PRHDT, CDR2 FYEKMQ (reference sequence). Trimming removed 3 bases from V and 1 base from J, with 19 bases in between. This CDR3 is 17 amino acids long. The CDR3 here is CASSFGWVEQGSYEQYF. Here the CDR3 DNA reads TGTGCCAGCAGCTTTGGATGGGTTGAGCAGGGATCCTACGAGCAGTACTTC.

Here the CDR3 DNA reads TGTGCCAGCTCACCACAGACCAGCTCCTACGAGCAGTACTTC. Protein sequence: CASSPQTSSYEQYF. The rearrangement uses TRBV18 and TRBJ2-7; the D is unclear. V dropped 1 base and J dropped 0 bases, with 7 bases sitting between them. The CDR3 spans 14 residues. Germline CDR1 and CDR2: KGHSH and LQKENI.

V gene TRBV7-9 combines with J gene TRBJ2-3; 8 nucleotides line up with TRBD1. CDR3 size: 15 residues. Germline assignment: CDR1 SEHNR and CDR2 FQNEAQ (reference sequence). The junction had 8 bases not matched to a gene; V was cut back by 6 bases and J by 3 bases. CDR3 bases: TGTGCCAGCAGTACCGAGACAGGGGAAACAGATACGCAGTATTTT. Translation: CASSTETGETDTQYF.

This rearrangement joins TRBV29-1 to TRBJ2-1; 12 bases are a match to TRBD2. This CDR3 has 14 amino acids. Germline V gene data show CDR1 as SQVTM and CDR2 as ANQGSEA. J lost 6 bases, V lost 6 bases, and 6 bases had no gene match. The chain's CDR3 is CSVILAGGGNEQFF. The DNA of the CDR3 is TGCAGCGTCATACTAGCGGGAGGCGGCAATGAGCAGTTCTTC.

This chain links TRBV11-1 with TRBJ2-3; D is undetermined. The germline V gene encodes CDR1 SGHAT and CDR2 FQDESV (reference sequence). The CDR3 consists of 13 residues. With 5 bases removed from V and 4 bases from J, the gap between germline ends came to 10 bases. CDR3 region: CASSPRGPDTQYF. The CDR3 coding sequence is TGTGCCAGCAGCCCGCGAGGCCCAGATACGCAGTATTTT.

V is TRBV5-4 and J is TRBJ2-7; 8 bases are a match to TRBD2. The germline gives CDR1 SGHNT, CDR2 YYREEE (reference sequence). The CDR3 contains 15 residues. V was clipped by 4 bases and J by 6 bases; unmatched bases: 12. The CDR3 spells CASSPKTGGPSEQYF. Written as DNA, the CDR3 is TGTGCCAGCAGCCCCAAGACGGGGGGGCCGAGCGAGCAGTACTTC.

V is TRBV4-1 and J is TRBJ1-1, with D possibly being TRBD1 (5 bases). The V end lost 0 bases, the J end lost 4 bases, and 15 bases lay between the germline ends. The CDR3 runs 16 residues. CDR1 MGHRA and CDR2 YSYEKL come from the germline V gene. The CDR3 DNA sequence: TGCGCCAGCAGCCAAGATCGGGTAAGTGGGGCCACTGAAGCTTTCTTT. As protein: CASSQDRVSGATEAFF.

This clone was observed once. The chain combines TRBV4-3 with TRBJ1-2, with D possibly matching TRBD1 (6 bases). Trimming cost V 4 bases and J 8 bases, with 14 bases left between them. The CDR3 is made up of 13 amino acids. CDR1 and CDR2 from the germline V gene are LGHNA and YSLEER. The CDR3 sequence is CASSLSDSSGYTF. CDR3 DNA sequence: TGCGCCAGCAGCCTTTCGGACAGCTCCGGCTACACCTTC.

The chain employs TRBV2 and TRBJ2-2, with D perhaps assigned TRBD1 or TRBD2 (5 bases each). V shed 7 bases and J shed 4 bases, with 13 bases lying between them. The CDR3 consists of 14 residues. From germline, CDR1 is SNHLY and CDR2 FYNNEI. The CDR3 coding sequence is TGTGCCAGCACCCCCACCGGGACCACCGGGGAGCTGTTTTTT. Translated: CASTPTGTTGELFF.

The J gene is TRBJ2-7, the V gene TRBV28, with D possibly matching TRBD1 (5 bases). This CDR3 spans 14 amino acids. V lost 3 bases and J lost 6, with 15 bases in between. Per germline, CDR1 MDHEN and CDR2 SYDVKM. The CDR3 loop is CASSFPAGISEQYF. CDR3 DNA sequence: TGTGCCAGCAGTTTCCCCGCAGGGATCAGCGAGCAGTACTTC.

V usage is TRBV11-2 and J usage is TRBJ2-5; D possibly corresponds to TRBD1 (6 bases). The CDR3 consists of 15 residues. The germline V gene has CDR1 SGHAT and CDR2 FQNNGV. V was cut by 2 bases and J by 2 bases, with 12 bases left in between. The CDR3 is CASSLRGTLQETQYF. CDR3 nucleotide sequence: TGTGCCAGCAGCTTAAGAGGGACACTTCAAGAGACCCAGTACTTC.

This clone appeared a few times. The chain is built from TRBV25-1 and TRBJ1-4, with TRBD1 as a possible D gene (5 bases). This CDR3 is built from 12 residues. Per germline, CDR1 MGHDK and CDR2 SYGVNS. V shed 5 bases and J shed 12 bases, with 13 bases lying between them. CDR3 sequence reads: CASSSLGAQLFF. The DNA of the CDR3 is TGTGCCAGCAGTTCTCTCGGGGCCCAACTGTTTTTT.

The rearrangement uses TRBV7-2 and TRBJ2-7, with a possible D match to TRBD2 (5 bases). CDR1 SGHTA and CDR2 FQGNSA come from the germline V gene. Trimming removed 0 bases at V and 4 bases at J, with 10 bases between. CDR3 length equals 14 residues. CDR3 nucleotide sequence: TGTGCCAGCAGCTTAGCCGGGAAAAATTACGAGCAGTACTTC. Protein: CASSLAGKNYEQYF.

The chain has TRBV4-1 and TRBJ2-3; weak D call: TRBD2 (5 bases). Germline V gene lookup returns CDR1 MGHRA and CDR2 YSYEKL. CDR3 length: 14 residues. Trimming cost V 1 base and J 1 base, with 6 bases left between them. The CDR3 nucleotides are TGCGCCAGCAGCCAAGGTAGCGGCACAGATACGCAGTATTTT. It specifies CASSQGSGTDTQYF.

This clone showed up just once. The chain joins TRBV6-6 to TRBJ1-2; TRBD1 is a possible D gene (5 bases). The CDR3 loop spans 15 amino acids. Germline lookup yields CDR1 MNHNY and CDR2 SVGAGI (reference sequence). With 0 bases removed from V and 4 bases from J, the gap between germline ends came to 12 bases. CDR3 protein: CASSYSISRGYGYTF. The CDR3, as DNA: TGTGCCAGCAGTTACTCGATCTCGAGGGGCTATGGCTACACCTTC.

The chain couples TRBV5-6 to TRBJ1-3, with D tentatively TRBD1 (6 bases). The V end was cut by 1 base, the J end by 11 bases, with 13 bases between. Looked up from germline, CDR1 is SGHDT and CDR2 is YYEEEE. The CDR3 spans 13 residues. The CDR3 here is CASSLWGLWAIYF. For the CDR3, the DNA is TGTGCCAGCAGCTTGTGGGGGCTGTGGGCCATATATTTT. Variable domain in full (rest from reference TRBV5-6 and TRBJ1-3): DAGVTQSPTHLIKTRGQQVTLRCSPKSGHDTVSWYQQALGQGPQFIFQYYEEEERQRGNFPDRFSGHQFPNYSSELNVNALLLGDSALYLCASSLWGLWAIYFGEGSWLTVV.

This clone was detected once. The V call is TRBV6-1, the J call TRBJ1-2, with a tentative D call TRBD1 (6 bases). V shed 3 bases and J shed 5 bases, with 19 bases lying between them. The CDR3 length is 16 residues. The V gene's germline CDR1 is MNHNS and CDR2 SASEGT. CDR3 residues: CASSDSQGGGLYGYTF. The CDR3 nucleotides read TGTGCCAGCAGTGATTCACAGGGCGGTGGTCTTTATGGCTACACCTTC.

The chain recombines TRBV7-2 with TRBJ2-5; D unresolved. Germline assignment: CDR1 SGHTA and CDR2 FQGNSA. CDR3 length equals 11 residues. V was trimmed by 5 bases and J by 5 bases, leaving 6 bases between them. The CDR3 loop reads CASSTTETQYF. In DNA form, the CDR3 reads TGTGCCAGCAGCACCACCGAGACCCAGTACTTC.

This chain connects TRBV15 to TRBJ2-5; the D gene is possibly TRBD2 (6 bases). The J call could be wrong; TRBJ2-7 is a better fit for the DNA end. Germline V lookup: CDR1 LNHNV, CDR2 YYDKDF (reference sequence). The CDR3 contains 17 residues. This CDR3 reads CATSRYTGTVSSYEQYF. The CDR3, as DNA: TGTGCCACCAGCAGATATACGGGGACTGTCTCCTCCTACGAGCAGTACTTC.

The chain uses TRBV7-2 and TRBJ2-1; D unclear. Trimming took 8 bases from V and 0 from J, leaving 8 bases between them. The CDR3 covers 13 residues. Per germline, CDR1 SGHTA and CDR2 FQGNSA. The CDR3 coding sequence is TGTGCCAGCGGGCCTAGCTCCTACAATGAGCAGTTCTTC. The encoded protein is CASGPSSYNEQFF.

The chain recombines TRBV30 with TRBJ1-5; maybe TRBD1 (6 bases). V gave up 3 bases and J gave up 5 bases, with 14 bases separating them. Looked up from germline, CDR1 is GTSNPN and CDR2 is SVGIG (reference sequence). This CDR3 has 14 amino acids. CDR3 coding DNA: TGTGCCTGGAGCCCCGGACAGCCTTATCAGCCCCAGCATTTT. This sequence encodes CAWSPGQPYQPQHF.

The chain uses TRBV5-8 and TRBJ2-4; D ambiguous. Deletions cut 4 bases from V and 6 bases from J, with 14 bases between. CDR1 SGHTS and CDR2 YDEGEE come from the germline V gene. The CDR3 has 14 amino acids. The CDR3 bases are TGTGCCAGCAGCCCCTCCCCACATCGAAACATTCAGTACTTC. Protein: CASSPSPHRNIQYF.

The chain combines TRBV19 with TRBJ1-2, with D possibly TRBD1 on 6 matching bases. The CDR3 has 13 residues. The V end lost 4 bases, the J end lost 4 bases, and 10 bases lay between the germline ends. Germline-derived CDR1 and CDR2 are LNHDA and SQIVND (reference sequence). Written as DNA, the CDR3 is TGTGCCAGTAGTAGGGGGGGCCTCTATGGCTACACCTTC. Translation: CASSRGGLYGYTF.

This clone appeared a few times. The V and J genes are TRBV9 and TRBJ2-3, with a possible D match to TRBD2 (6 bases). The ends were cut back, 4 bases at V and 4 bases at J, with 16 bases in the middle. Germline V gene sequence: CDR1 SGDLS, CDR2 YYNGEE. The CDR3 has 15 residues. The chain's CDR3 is CASSPRGQVADTQYF. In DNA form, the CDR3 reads TGTGCCAGCAGCCCGCGGGGCCAAGTGGCAGATACGCAGTATTTT.

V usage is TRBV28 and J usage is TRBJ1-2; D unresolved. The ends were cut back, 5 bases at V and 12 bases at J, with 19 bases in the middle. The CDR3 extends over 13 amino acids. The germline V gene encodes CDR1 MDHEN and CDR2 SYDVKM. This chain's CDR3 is CASSEILRENHTF. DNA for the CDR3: TGTGCCAGCAGTGAAATCTTGCGGGAAAATCACACCTTC.

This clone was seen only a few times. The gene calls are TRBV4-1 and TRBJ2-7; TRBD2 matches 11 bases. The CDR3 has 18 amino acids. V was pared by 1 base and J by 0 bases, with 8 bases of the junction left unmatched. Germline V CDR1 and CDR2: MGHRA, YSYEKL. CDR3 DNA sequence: TGCGCCAGCAGCCAAGGAAGGCTAGCGGGAGGTAGCTCCTACGAGCAGTACTTC. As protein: CASSQGRLAGGSSYEQYF.

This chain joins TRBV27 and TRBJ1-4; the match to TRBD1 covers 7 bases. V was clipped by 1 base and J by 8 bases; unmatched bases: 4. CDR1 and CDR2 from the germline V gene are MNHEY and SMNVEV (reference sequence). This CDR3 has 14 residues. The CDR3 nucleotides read TGTGCCAGCAGTTTATATAGGACAGGCGAAAAACTGTTTTTT. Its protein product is CASSLYRTGEKLFF.